A selection of T cell receptor beta chains follows, all from one sample in a study of cytomegalovirus exposure and HLA in healthy donors. The protocol was immunoSEQ multiplex PCR, while the TCRdb copy is restricted to in-frame clones and leaves out a portion. The sample has a few hundred thousand clones, over 75% seen once. What was sequenced was PBMCs. The receptors were sampled from a girl aged 2 to 9 in good health and CMV-seronegative. Both conserved end residues are part of each CDR3. A D gene is named only where the DNA matches it firmly. Size is stated for part of the rows, as once, few or many counts, or as a class when the clone is expanded.

13,TRBJ1-1,.,.,TRBV18,CASSSGLNTEAFF,TGTGCCAGCTCGTCAGGGTTGAACACTGAAGCTTTCTTT
16,TRBJ2-3,.,.,TRBV2,CASSEKFALSTDTQYF,TGTGCCAGCAGTGAAAAATTCGCGTTAAGCACAGATACGCAGTATTTT
15,TRBJ1-6,.,.,TRBV7-9,CASSLWTGVESPLHF,TGTGCCAGCAGCTTGTGGACCGGGGTTGAATCACCCCTCCACTTT
15,TRBJ2-5,TRBD2,.,TRBV7-9,CASSPRGGYQETQYF,TGTGCCAGCAGCCCGCGGGGGGGGTACCAAGAGACCCAGTACTTC
14,TRBJ2-1,TRBD2,once,TRBV19,CASSLAGGPWEQFF,TGTGCCAGTAGTTTAGCGGGAGGGCCTTGGGAGCAGTTCTTC
14,TRBJ1-2,.,.,TRBV6-1,CASSETPGKRGYTF,TGTGCCAGCAGTGAAACGCCAGGGAAGAGGGGCTACACCTTC
15,TRBJ1-4,.,.,TRBV6-6,CASSYEGGSNEKLFF,TGTGCCAGCAGTTACGAAGGGGGATCTAATGAAAAACTGTTTTTT
18,TRBJ2-5,TRBD2,.,TRBV7-2,CASSLSGLVLLGGETQYF,TGTGCCAGCAGCTTATCTGGACTAGTTCTTCTGGGGGGAGAGACCCAGTACTTC
17,TRBJ2-7,TRBD1,.,TRBV19,CASSIGPLRTGPWEQYF,TGTGCCAGTAGTATAGGCCCTCTTCGGACAGGGCCGTGGGAGCAGTACTTC
12,TRBJ1-1,TRBD1,.,TRBV19,CASRNRGLEAFF,TGTGCCAGTAGGAACAGGGGACTTGAAGCTTTCTTT
14,TRBJ2-7,TRBD2,.,TRBV5-4,CASSAGTNDYEQYF,TGTGCCAGCAGCGCCGGGACTAATGACTACGAGCAGTACTTC